This T cell receptor beta chain was recorded in a study of blood T cell repertoires in COVID-19. Study details: The United States, Italy and Spain provided the acute and convalescent COVID-19 samples. From T cells, B-cell-depleted T cells, or PBMCs came the material, which was cDNA or gDNA.

V shed 2 bases and J shed 8 bases, with 15 bases lying between them. The CDR3 loop spans 13 amino acids. CDR1 SQVTM and CDR2 ANQGSEA come from the germline V gene. Original methodology: Using reference gene primer amplification, nucleated cell counts were estimated. Repertoires were generated with immunoSEQ multiplex PCR, while TCRdb's copy carries only in-frame clones and drops some. V and J calls and clone size follow that table, whereas D and trimming were derived from the DNA. The repertoire includes roughly 140,000 clones, about 79% of them detected once, and more than 5.5% sits in the top ten. The TCR originated in a woman between 50 and 59 years old in a cohort sampled during active or convalescent COVID-19. The chain couples TRBV29-1 to TRBJ1-2; D is uncertain. Sample: peripheral blood. The CDR3, as DNA: TGCAGCGTTGAAACCGTCTCCCCGGGAGGCTACACCTTC. Its translation is CSVETVSPGGYTF.